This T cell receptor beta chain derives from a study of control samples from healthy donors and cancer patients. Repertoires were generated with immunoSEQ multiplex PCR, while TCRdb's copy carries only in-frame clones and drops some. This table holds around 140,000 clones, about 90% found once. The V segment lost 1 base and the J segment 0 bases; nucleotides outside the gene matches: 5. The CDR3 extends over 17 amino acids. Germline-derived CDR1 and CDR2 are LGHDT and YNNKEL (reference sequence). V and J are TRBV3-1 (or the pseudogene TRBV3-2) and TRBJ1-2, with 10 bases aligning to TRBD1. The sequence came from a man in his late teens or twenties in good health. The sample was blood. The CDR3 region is CASSQGDRGHTNYGYTF. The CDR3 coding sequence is TGTGCCAGCAGCCAAGGTGACAGGGGGCATACTAACTATGGCTACACCTTC.